The present entry profiles one TCR beta chain with its context. Assignment of participants to cohorts was predicated upon participant-reported clinical history. This entry comes from a study of blood T cell repertoires in COVID-19. Sequencing was performed with immunoSEQ multiplex PCR; in TCRdb, only in-frame clones are kept and a portion is missing. This sample has hundreds of thousands of clones, with 89% found just once. CDR3 size: 14 residues. Trimming took 4 bases from V and 1 from J; bases not matched to a gene: 2. Looked up from germline, CDR1 is MNHEY and CDR2 is SVGAGI. This sequence originates from a woman in her forties or fifties who had been exposed to COVID-19. The sample consisted of PBMCs or T cells enriched from blood (not recorded which). The chain couples TRBV6-5 to TRBJ1-1; 8 bases map to TRBD1. CDR3 sequence: CASSFQGANTEAFF. The CDR3 DNA is TGTGCCAGCAGTTTTCAGGGGGCGAACACTGAAGCTTTCTTT.